This T cell receptor (beta chain) appears in the sequencing data of a study of cytomegalovirus exposure and HLA in healthy donors. Study background: Earlier results showed 90 million to 130 million unique TCR beta sequences derived from about 179 million T cells. A data release that came early held about 89 million unique TCRs from HLA-typed donors. Study-wide findings and caveats: In vitro data verified three CMV-associated chains as specific for CMV antigens. Cytomegalovirus-associated TCR beta chains were listed, numbering some 150.

Primers for the PCR totalled 60 Vbeta and 13 Jbeta. Using immunoSEQ multiplex PCR, the repertoire was profiled, and TCRdb retains in-frame clones only, with some absent. The sample holds around 190,000 clones; about four fifths are singletons and the top ten take 2.5% to 3%. Comment on this clone: Antigen unknown.

The CDR3 sequence is 16 residues long. The junction had 6 bases not matched to a gene; V was cut back by 4 bases and J by 3 bases. Germline values: CDR1 SNHLY, CDR2 FYNNEI. The chain joins TRBV2 to TRBJ1-5, with 10 bases that match TRBD1. This TCR was sampled from a female donor in good health and CMV-seronegative. The sample was PBMCs. CDR3 loop: CASSAPGQGYNQPQHF. The CDR3 DNA reads TGTGCCAGCAGTGCCCCGGGACAGGGGTACAATCAGCCCCAGCATTTT.